This TCR beta chain was sequenced for a study of human T cells and chemical hapten exposure. Overall study results and limits: There was no change with DPC sensitization in TCRs above 1 in 1000 frequency.

This clonotype showed up just a few times. The antigen is undetermined. Unique molecular identifiers were linked by the library to individual cDNA molecules. Original handling: Counting gave a median of about 89,000 TCRs per sample, with values ranging from about 23,224 to 690,600. TCRdb used MiXCR to reprocess the RACE reads, holding one entry per CDR3 protein. Clone size and V and J calls follow TCRdb, not the original study. The sample holds roughly 130,000 distinct CDR3 sequences, 8.5% to 9.5% seen once. Specified time point: healthy volunteer bleed at 2 weeks. Unseparated into fractions, whole blood served as the source from which total RNA was extracted. V lost 5 bases to trimming and J lost 2 bases; unmatched junction nucleotides: 3. Germline-derived CDR1 and CDR2 are DFQATT and SNEGSKA (reference sequence). CDR3 size: 13 residues.

The sample was whole blood. This receptor was taken from a male donor in good health. Some clones in this sample may be carry-over from other donors' samples. The chain recombines TRBV20-1 with TRBJ2-7, with TRBD1 matching 10 bases. CDR3 loop: CSALGQGTYEQYF. In nucleotides, the CDR3 is TGCAGTGCTCTGGGACAGGGGACCTACGAGCAGTACTTC.